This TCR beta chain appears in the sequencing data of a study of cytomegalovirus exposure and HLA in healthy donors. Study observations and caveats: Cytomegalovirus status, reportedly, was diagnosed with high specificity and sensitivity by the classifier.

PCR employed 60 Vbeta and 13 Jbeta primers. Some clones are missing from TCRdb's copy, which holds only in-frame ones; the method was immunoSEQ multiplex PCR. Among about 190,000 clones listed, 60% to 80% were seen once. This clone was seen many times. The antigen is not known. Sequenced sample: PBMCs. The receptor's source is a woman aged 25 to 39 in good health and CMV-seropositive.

In nucleotides, the CDR3 is TGCGCCAGCATGGGACTAGAAGTCAATGAGCAGTTCTTC. Encoded protein: CASMGLEVNEQFF. The chain employs TRBV5-1 and TRBJ2-1; 8 bases are a match to TRBD2. The length of the CDR3 is 13 residues. Germline CDR1 is SGHRS and CDR2 is YFSETQ. Unmatched junction bases numbered 5, after V lost 6 bases and J lost 6 bases.